One sample yielded the 17 T cell receptor beta chains listed below, sequenced in a study of post-analysis software for immune sequencing data. Findings and limits, study-wide: Relative to controls, patients had a few TRBV segments at higher frequency, with TRBV5-6, TRBV5-1 and TRBV20-1 among these.

For these receptors, no antigen is known. Built from TCR beta cDNA, the libraries had unique molecular identifiers in them. Via MiXCR, TCRdb re-called the PCR reads, giving one row per CDR3 protein. Of around 200,000 distinct CDR3 sequences listed, 25% to 35% are singletons. Material for sequencing was blood. Receptor source: a girl younger than 18 with multiple sclerosis.

In its sample, this clonotype was seen a few times. This rearrangement joins TRBV6-1 to TRBJ1-1, with 7 nucleotides matching TRBD1. Germline assignment: CDR1 MNHNS and CDR2 SASEGT. V dropped 1 base and J dropped 9; count of bases not matched to a gene: 11. The CDR3 totals 15 residues. The CDR3 DNA sequence: TGTGCCAGCAGTGAAGTTAGGAGGACAGGCGGAAAAGCTTTCTTT. Protein sequence: CASSEVRRTGGKAFF.

This clonotype was seen a handful of times. This rearrangement joins TRBV7-9 to TRBJ2-5; unclear D gene. CDR1 is SEHNR and CDR2 is FQNEAQ in the germline V gene (reference sequence). CDR3 length: 14 residues. The V end was cut by 4 bases, the J end by 4 bases, with 13 bases between. This chain's CDR3 is CASSSNIALETQYF. CDR3 nucleotide sequence: TGTGCCAGCAGCTCCAACATCGCCCTAGAGACCCAGTACTTC.

This clonotype has a single count. A much larger clone lies one base from this, so it may be a read error. This rearrangement joins TRBV9 to TRBJ2-1; 12 nucleotides match TRBD2. The CDR3 consists of 14 residues. CDR1 is SGDLS and CDR2 is YYNGEE in the germline V gene. The CDR3 DNA reads as TGTGTCAGCAGCGCTAGCGGGGGGGTTAATGAGCAGTTCTTC. Amino acids: CVSSASGGVNEQFF.

In this sample, this clonotype turned up a few times. V gene TRBV9 combines with J gene TRBJ2-2; no definite D call. Germline CDR1 and CDR2: SGDLS and YYNGEE. There are 14 residues in the CDR3. V was trimmed by 1 base and J by 1 base, leaving 5 bases between them. CDR3: CASSVKVNTGELFF. CDR3 DNA sequence: TGTGCCAGCAGCGTAAAGGTGAACACCGGGGAGCTGTTTTTT.

Turning to this clonotype: A read error is possible here, since a much larger clone lies one base away. The chain recombines TRBV21-1 with TRBJ2-6; the table's D call, TRBD2, has no DNA check behind it. TRBV21-1 is termed a pseudogene. This CDR3 is 17 amino acids long. The CDR3 DNA reads as TGTGCCAGCAGCAAAGCTCACTGGGACTTCACAGCCAACGTCCTGACTTTC. Its translation is CASSKAHWDFTANVLTF.

Worth noting for this clonotype: This clone may be a read error of a much larger clone one base away. The rearrangement uses TRBV5-1 and TRBJ2-1; D tentatively reads TRBD1 or TRBD2 (5 bases each). Germline V CDR1 and CDR2: SGHRS, YFSETQ. This CDR3 region has 14 residues. Deletions cut 3 bases from V and 13 bases from J, with 20 bases between. The CDR3 here is CASSSGTRLHDQFF. The CDR3, as DNA: TGCGCCAGCAGCTCCGGGACCCGTCTACACGATCAGTTCTTC.

Concerning this clonotype: A read error may explain this, as a much larger clone is one base away. The chain combines TRBV5-1 with TRBJ2-7, with D perhaps given as TRBD1 or TRBD2 (5 bases each). Trimming stripped 5 bases from V and 0 bases from J, with 15 bases between. The germline V gene encodes CDR1 SGHRS and CDR2 YFSETQ. The CDR3 is made up of 15 amino acids. The CDR3 DNA reads TGCGCCAGCAGTCCCCGACGGGGCGGCTCCTACGAGCAGTACTTC. This translates into CASSPRRGGSYEQYF.

The rearrangement uses TRBV12-3 or TRBV12-4 and TRBJ2-4; TRBD2 aligns across 14 bases. The better agreement between TRBJ2-7 and the DNA end casts doubt on the J call. There are 20 residues in the CDR3. The CDR3 protein is CASRRAQGKGLAGVFYEQYF. CDR3 sequence (DNA): TGTGCCAGCAGACGAGCCCAGGGGAAGGGACTAGCGGGAGTTTTTTACGAGCAGTACTTC.

V gene TRBV5-8 combines with J gene TRBJ2-7, with 9 bases fitting TRBD1. This CDR3 region has 14 residues. V lost 5 bases to trimming and J lost 10 bases; unmatched junction nucleotides: 13. Germline loops: CDR1 SGHTS, CDR2 YDEGEE. The DNA for the CDR3 is TGTGCCAGCAGTAGAACAGGGGGCCAAGAGGCCCAGTACTTC. This sequence encodes CASSRTGGQEAQYF.

This clonotype was counted many times. The rearrangement links TRBV11-2 to TRBJ2-3; D is unclear. Germline V lookup: CDR1 SGHAT, CDR2 FQNNGV. The V end lost 6 bases, the J end lost 0 bases, and 7 bases lay between the germline ends. The CDR3 is made up of 13 amino acids. The CDR3 nucleotides read TGTGCCAGCAGTTCCGACAGCACAGATACGCAGTATTTT. Translated: CASSSDSTDTQYF.

Only a few counts were recorded for this clonotype. One end of the junction does not line up with germline, which may come from a read error. Written as DNA, the CDR3 is TGTGCCAGCAGCGTACAGAAGACCTTCACAAATACGCAGTATTTT. Translation gives CASSVQKTFTNTQYF. The chain employs TRBV7-2 and TRBJ2-3; no clear D gene. CDR1 and CDR2 (germline): SGHTA, FQGNSA. This CDR3 contains 15 residues. Full variable domain (missing parts from reference TRBV7-2 and TRBJ2-3): GAGVSQSPSNKVTEKGKDVELRCDPISGHTALYWYRQSLGQGLEFLIYFQGNSAPDKSGLPSDRFSAERTGGSVSTLTIQRTQQEDSAVYLCASSVQKTFTNTQYFGPGTRLTVL.

About this clonotype: A much larger clone lies a single base off, so this may be a read error. The gene calls are TRBV10-3 and TRBJ2-1; 15 positions agree with TRBD2. The CDR3 has 16 residues. V was pared by 8 bases and J by 5 bases, with 7 bases of the junction left unmatched. The germline gives CDR1 ENHRY, CDR2 SYGVKD. CDR3 residues: CAIGYGLAGGNNEQFF. CDR3 sequence (DNA): TGTGCCATCGGCTACGGACTAGCGGGAGGGAACAATGAGCAGTTCTTC.

The rearrangement links TRBV10-3 to TRBJ2-1, with D tentatively TRBD1 or TRBD2 (5 bases each). V lost 2 bases, J lost 1 base, and 12 bases lay in between. The CDR3 loop spans 16 amino acids. The germline gives CDR1 ENHRY, CDR2 SYGVKD. This chain's CDR3 is CAISEDQGRSYNEQFF. In DNA, the CDR3 is TGTGCCATCAGTGAGGACCAGGGACGGTCCTACAATGAGCAGTTCTTC.

This clonotype was counted between two and nine times. DNA for the CDR3: TGCGCCAGCGGGACAGGCCAAGAGACCCAGTACTTC. Translating gives CASGTGQETQYF. The V gene is TRBV5-1, the J gene TRBJ2-5, with TRBD1 identical over 8 bases. Per the germline V gene, CDR1 is SGHRS and CDR2 is YFSETQ. Trimming at V came to 7 bases and at J to 1 base, leaving 0 bases not matched to a gene. This CDR3 is built from 12 residues.

This clonotype was seen just once. This sequence may be a read error, since a much larger clone differs from it by one base. The chain combines TRBV12-3 or TRBV12-4 with TRBJ2-1, with 7 positions matching TRBD2. The CDR3 is 15 residues long. V lost 2 bases and J lost 7; bases outside the gene matches: 8. CDR3 in DNA: TGTGCCAGCAGTTTAATACTAGCGCACGAGAATGAGCAGTTCTTC. This codes for CASSLILAHENEQFF.

A word on this clonotype: The junction shows a germline mismatch at one end, possibly a read error. The chain joins TRBV5-1 to TRBJ1-1, with 8 bases fitting TRBD1. Germline-derived CDR1 and CDR2 are SGHRS and YFSETQ. The CDR3 loop spans 15 amino acids. In DNA form, the CDR3 reads TGCGCCGGCAGCGCGGACAGGGCGGTGAGGGCTGAAGCTTTCTTT. Residues: CAGSADRAVRAEAFF.

As to this clonotype: Germline is not matched at one junction end, which may reflect a read error. The chain has TRBV14 and TRBJ2-7; 7 nucleotides match TRBD2. The J call may be mistaken, given a closer DNA end match to TRBJ2-5. CDR1 and CDR2 from the germline V gene are SGHDN and FVKESK. The CDR3 runs 16 residues. The CDR3 loop reads CAGSPHWGLNQETQYF. DNA of the CDR3: TGTGCCGGCAGCCCTCATTGGGGACTAAACCAAGAGACCCAGTACTTC.